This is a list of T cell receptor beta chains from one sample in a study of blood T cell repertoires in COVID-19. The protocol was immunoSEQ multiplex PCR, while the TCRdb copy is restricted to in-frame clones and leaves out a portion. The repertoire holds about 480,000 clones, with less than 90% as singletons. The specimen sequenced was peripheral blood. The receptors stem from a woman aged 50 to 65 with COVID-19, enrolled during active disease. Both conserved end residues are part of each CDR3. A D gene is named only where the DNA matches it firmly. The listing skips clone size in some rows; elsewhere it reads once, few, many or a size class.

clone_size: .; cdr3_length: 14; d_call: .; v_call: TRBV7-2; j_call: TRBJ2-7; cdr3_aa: CASSLWGDSYEQYF; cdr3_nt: TGTGCCAGCAGCTTATGGGGGGACAGCTACGAGCAGTACTTC
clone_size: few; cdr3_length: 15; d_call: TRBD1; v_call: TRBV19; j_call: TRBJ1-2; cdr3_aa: CASLSGGRTNYGYTF; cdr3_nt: TGTGCCAGTCTATCAGGGGGGCGAACTAACTATGGCTACACCTTC
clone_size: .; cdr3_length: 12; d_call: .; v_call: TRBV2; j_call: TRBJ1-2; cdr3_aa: CASVGEAYGYTF; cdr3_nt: TGTGCCAGCGTCGGAGAAGCCTATGGCTACACCTTC
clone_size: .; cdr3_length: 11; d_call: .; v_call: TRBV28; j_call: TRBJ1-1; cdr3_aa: CAITGYTEAFF; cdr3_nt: TGTGCCATCACAGGGTACACTGAAGCTTTCTTT
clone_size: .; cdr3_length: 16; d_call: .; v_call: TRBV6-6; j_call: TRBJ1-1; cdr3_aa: CASSPDSASMNTEAFF; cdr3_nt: TGTGCCAGCAGCCCTGACAGCGCCTCTATGAACACTGAAGCTTTCTTT
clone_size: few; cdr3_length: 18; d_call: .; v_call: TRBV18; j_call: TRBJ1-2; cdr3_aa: CASSPRGPQGRGNYGYTF; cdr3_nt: TGTGCCAGCTCACCACGCGGCCCGCAGGGAAGGGGTAACTATGGCTACACCTTC
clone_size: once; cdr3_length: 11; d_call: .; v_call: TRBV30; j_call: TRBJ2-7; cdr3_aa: CAWSVSYEQYF; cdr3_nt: TGTGCCTGGAGTGTCAGCTACGAGCAGTACTTC
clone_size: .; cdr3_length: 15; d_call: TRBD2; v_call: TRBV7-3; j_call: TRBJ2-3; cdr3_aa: CASSLRLAGADTQYF; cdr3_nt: TGTGCCAGCAGCTTAAGACTAGCGGGCGCAGATACGCAGTATTTT
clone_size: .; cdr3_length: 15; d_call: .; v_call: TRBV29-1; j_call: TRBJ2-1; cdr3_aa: CSVNSRGSLYNEQFF; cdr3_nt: TGCAGCGTGAACAGTCGGGGGTCACTGTACAATGAGCAGTTCTTC
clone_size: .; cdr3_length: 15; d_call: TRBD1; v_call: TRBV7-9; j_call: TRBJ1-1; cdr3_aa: CASSFPGDRGLDAFF; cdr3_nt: TGTGCCAGCAGCTTCCCGGGGGACAGGGGGCTTGACGCTTTCTTT
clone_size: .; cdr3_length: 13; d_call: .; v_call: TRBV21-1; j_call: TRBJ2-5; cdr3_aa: CASGQGRQETQYF; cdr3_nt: TGTGCCAGCGGACAGGGACGGCAGGAGACCCAGTACTTC
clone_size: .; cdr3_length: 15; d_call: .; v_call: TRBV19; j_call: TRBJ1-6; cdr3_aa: CASSTFWREREPLHF; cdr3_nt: TGTGCCAGTAGTACCTTTTGGAGGGAGAGGGAACCCCTCCACTTT
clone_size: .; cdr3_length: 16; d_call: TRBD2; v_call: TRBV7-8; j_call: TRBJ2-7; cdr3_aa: CASSLREGLGGYEQYF; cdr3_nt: TGTGCCAGCAGCTTACGGGAGGGGCTTGGGGGGTACGAGCAGTACTTC
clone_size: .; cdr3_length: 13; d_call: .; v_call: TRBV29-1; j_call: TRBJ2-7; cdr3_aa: CSVEQGGKNEQYF; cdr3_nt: TGCAGCGTTGAACAGGGGGGAAAGAACGAGCAGTACTTC
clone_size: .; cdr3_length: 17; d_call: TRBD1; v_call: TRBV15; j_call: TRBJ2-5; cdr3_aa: CATTSGKGQSIKETQYF; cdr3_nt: TGTGCCACCACCTCAGGGAAGGGACAGAGTATTAAAGAGACCCAGTACTTC
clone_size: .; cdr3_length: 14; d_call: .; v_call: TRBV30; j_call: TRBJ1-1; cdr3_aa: CAWSVSRGNTEAFF; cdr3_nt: TGTGCCTGGAGTGTAAGTAGAGGGAACACTGAAGCTTTCTTT
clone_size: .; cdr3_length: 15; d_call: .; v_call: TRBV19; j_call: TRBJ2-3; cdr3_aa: CASSSSERRSDTQYF; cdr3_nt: TGTGCCAGTAGTTCCAGTGAGCGGCGTTCCGATACGCAGTATTTT
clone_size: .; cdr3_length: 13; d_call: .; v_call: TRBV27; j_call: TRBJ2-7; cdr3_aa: CASSLEGGYEQYF; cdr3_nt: TGTGCCAGCAGTTTGGAGGGTGGGTACGAGCAGTACTTC
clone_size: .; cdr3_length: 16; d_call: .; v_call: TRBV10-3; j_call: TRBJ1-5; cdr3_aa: CAISESRDKVNQPQHF; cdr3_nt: TGTGCCATCAGTGAGTCAAGGGACAAAGTCAATCAGCCCCAGCATTTT
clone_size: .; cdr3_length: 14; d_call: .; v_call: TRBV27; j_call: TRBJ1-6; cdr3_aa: CASSLGQGVLPLHF; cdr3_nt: TGTGCCAGCAGTTTAGGCCAAGGGGTATTACCCCTCCACTTT
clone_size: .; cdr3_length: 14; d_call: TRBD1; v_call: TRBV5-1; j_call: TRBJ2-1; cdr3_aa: CASSSLQGDNEQFF; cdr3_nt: TGCGCCAGCAGTTCATTACAGGGGGACAATGAGCAGTTCTTC
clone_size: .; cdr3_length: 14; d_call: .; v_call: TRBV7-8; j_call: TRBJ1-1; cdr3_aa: CASSLDRVGRGAFF; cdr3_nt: TGTGCCAGCAGCTTAGATCGAGTCGGCCGGGGAGCTTTCTTT
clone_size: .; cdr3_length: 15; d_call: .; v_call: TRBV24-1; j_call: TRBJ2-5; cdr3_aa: CATSDLSQGLETQYF; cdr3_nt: TGTGCCACCAGTGATTTGAGTCAGGGACTGGAGACCCAGTACTTC
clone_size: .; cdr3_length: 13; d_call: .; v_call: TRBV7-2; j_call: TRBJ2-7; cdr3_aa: CASSLKPPYEQYF; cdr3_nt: TGTGCCAGCAGCTTAAAGCCCCCCTACGAGCAGTACTTC
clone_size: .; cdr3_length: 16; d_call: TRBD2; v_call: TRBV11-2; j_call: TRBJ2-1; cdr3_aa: CASSRTSGGAGNEQFF; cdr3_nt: TGTGCCAGCAGCCGGACTAGCGGGGGGGCGGGCAATGAGCAGTTCTTC
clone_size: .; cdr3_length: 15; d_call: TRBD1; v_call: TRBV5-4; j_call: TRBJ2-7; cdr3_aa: CASSRGTGSSYEQYF; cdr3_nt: TGTGCCAGCAGCCGGGGGACAGGGAGCTCCTACGAGCAGTACTTC
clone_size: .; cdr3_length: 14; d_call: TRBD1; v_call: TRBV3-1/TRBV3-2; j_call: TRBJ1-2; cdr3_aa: CASSPISTGNGYTF; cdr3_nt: TGTGCCAGCAGCCCCATATCGACAGGGAATGGCTACACCTTC
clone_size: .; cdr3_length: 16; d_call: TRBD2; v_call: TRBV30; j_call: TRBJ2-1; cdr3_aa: CAWSVVGGALRNEQFF; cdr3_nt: TGTGCCTGGAGTGTAGTCGGGGGGGCCCTTAGGAATGAGCAGTTCTTC
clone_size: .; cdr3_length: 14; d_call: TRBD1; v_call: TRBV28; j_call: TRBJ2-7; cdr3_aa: CASSRGDRAYEQYF; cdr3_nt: TGTGCCAGCAGCCGTGGGGACAGAGCCTACGAGCAGTACTTC
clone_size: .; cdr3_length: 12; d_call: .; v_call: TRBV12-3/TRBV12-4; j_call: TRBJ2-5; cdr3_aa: CASSRAAETQYF; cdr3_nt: TGTGCCAGCAGCAGAGCGGCGGAGACCCAGTACTTC
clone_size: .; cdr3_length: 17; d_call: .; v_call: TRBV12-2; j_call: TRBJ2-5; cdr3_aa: CASRLSGTVFLRETQYF; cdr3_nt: TGTGCAAGTCGCTTATCTGGGACAGTATTTTTACGAGAGACCCAGTACTTC
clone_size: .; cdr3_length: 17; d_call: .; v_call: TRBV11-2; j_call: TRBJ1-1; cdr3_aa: CASSLAVGAGPWAEAFF; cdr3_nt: TGTGCCAGCAGCTTAGCGGTAGGGGCAGGACCTTGGGCTGAAGCTTTCTTT
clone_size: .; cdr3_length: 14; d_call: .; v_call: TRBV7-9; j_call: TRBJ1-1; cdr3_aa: CASSLMGGGAEAFF; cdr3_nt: TGTGCCAGCAGCCTTATGGGGGGGGGAGCTGAAGCTTTCTTT
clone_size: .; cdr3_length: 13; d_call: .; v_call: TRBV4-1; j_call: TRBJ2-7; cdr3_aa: CASSQDRGYEQYF; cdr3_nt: TGCGCCAGCAGCCAAGACAGGGGCTACGAGCAGTACTTC
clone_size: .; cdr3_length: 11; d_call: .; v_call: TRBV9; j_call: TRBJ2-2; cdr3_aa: CASSVGEELFF; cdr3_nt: TGTGCCAGCAGCGTAGGAGAGGAGCTGTTTTTT
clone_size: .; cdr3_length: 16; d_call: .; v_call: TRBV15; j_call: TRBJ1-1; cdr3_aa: CATSRGWGGQNTEAFF; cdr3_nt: TGTGCCACCAGCAGAGGATGGGGGGGGCAGAACACTGAAGCTTTCTTT
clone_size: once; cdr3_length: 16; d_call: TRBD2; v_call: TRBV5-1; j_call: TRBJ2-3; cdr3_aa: CASSLGTSGGPDTQYF; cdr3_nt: TGCGCCAGCAGCCTCGGGACTAGCGGGGGGCCAGATACGCAGTATTTT
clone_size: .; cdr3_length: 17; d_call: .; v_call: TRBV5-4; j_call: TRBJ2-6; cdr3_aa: CASSAQQAPSGANVLTF; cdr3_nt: TGTGCCAGCAGCGCCCAACAGGCCCCCTCTGGGGCCAACGTCCTGACTTTC
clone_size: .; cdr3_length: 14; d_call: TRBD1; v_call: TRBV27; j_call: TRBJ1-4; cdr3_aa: CASSGGQGGEKLFF; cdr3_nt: TGTGCCAGCAGTGGGGGACAGGGAGGGGAAAAACTGTTTTTT
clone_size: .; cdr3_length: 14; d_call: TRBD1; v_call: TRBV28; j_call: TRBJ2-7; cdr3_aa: CASSSPGQRYEQYF; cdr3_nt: TGTGCCAGCAGTTCGCCGGGACAGAGATACGAGCAGTACTTC
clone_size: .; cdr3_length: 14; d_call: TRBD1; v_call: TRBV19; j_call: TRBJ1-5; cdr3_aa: CASSIQGGNQPQHF; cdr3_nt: TGTGCCAGTAGTATCCAGGGGGGCAATCAGCCCCAGCATTTT
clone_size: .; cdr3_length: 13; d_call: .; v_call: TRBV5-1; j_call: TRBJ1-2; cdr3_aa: CASSGGPGYGYTF; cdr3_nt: TGCGCCAGCAGCGGGGGCCCGGGCTATGGCTACACCTTC
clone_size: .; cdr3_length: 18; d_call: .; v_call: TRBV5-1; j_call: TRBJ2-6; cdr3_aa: CASSSRTALGPGANVLTF; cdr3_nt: TGCGCCAGCAGCTCCCGGACAGCTCTAGGCCCTGGGGCCAACGTCCTGACTTTC
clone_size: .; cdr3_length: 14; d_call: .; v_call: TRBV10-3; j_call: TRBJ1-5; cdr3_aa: CATSVRTTDQPQHF; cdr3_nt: TGTGCCACTTCGGTCAGGACAACAGATCAGCCCCAGCATTTT
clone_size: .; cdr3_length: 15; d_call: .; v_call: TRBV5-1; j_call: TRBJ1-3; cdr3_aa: CASSLLADSGNTIYF; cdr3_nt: TGCGCCAGCAGCTTGTTGGCGGACTCTGGAAACACCATATATTTT
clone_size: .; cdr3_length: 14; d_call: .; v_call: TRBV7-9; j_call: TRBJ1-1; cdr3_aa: CASSLSTENTEAFF; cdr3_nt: TGTGCCAGCAGCTTATCCACAGAGAACACTGAAGCTTTCTTT
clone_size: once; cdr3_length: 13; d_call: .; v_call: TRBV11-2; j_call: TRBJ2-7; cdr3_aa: CASSLDTSYEQYF; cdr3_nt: TGTGCCAGCAGCTTGGACACATCCTACGAGCAGTACTTC